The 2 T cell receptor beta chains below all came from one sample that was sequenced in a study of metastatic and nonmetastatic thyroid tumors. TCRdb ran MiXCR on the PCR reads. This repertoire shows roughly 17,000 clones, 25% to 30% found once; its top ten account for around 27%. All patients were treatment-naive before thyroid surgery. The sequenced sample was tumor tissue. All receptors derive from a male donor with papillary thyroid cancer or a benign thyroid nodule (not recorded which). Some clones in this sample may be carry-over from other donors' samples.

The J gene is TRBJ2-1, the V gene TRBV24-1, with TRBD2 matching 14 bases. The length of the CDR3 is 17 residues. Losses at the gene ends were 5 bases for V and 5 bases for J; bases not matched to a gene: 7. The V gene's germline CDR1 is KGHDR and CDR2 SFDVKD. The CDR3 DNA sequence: TGTGCCACCAGTGTAGGGACTAGCGGGAGAATTAACAATGAGCAGTTCTTC. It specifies CATSVGTSGRINNEQFF.

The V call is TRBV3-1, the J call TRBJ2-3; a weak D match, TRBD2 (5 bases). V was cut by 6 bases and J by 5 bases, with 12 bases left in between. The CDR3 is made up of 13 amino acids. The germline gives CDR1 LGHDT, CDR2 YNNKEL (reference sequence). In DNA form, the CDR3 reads TGTGCCAGCAGTGAGGCGGGTAGAGATACGCAGTATTTT. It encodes CASSEAGRDTQYF.